These T cell receptor beta chains were read from a single sample in a study of technical replicates of blood from a few donors. The data were produced by immunoSEQ multiplex PCR, yet TCRdb's version contains in-frame clones alone and is incomplete. The profile shows under 90,000 clones, just under 95% of them singletons. Sequencing used T cells isolated from PBMCs. The receptors stem from a human donor in good health. Both conserved end residues are part of each CDR3. D genes are given only for firm matches. Not all rows give a size; the values are once, few, many and, for expanded clones, a class.

cdr3_length	d_call	clone_size	v_call	j_call	cdr3_nt	cdr3_aa
15	TRBD1	NA	TRBV5-4	TRBJ1-4	TGTGCCAGCAGCAGAGGACAGGGACAGAATGAAAAACTGTTTTTT	CASSRGQGQNEKLFF
16	TRBD2	NA	TRBV7-2	TRBJ2-5	TGTGCCAGCAGGACGCTAGGACTAGCGGAACAAGAGACCCAGTACTTC	CASRTLGLAEQETQYF
13	NA	NA	TRBV4-1	TRBJ1-5	TGCGCCAGCAGCGTTCTCCGGGGTCAGCCCCAGCATTTT	CASSVLRGQPQHF
14	NA	NA	TRBV6-5	TRBJ1-2	TGTGCCAGCAGTTACCAGGGTCTGGACTATGGCTACACCTTC	CASSYQGLDYGYTF
14	NA	NA	TRBV18	TRBJ1-5	TGTGCCAGCTCCCCGGACAGCGGAAATCAGCCCCAGCATTTT	CASSPDSGNQPQHF
13	NA	NA	TRBV2	TRBJ1-5	TGTGCCAGCAGTTTCGACACAGATCAGCCCCAGCATTTT	CASSFDTDQPQHF
18	TRBD2	NA	TRBV9	TRBJ2-1	TGTGCCAGCAGCGTAACCCAAACGGATGCGGGGGCCTACAATGAGCAGTTCTTC	CASSVTQTDAGAYNEQFF
13	NA	NA	TRBV7-9	TRBJ2-7	TGTGCCAGCAGCTCCCCTACAGGGAACGAGCAGTACTTC	CASSSPTGNEQYF
16	TRBD2	NA	TRBV5-1	TRBJ2-2	TGCGCCAGCAGCTTGGTATCGGTACTAGCGGACGGGGAGCTGTTTTTT	CASSLVSVLADGELFF
14	TRBD1	NA	TRBV6-5	TRBJ2-7	TGTGCCAGCAGAGCCGGGACAGGGCTTCCCGAGCAGTACTTC	CASRAGTGLPEQYF
14	NA	NA	TRBV7-3	TRBJ2-5	TGTGCCAGCAGCTTAAATGCGGGGGCGGAGACCCAGTACTTC	CASSLNAGAETQYF
15	TRBD2	NA	TRBV4-1	TRBJ2-7	TGCGCCAGCAGCTCATCTAGCGGTAGCTCCTACGAGCAGTACTTC	CASSSSSGSSYEQYF
14	NA	NA	TRBV9	TRBJ1-1	TGTGCCAGCAGCGCGGCGGGCATGAACACTGAAGCTTTCTTT	CASSAAGMNTEAFF
15	TRBD2	NA	TRBV5-6	TRBJ2-1	TGTGCCAGCAGCTTCGGAGCGGGAGGAGGCAATGAGCAGTTCTTC	CASSFGAGGGNEQFF
16	TRBD2	NA	TRBV5-1	TRBJ2-1	TGCGCCAGCAGCTTGGTCGGGACTAGCGGCTACAATGAGCAGTTCTTC	CASSLVGTSGYNEQFF
14	NA	NA	TRBV18	TRBJ2-7	TGTGCCAGCTCACCGGCAGGGGACTCCTACGAGCAGTACTTC	CASSPAGDSYEQYF
15	NA	NA	TRBV7-9	TRBJ1-4	TGTGCCAGCAGCTTCGGGTCAGTCGGGGAAGGAAAACTGTTTTTT	CASSFGSVGEGKLFF
15	NA	NA	TRBV2	TRBJ1-5	TGTGCCAGCAGTGAGTCGCGCGGGAGCAATCAGCCCCAGCATTTT	CASSESRGSNQPQHF
17	TRBD2	NA	TRBV11-2	TRBJ2-2	TGTGCCAGCAGCTTAACCGCGGGGGGCGCGATCACCGGGGAGCTGTTTTTT	CASSLTAGGAITGELFF
17	TRBD2	NA	TRBV7-7	TRBJ2-1	TGTGCCAGCAGCCCCCGGTCTAGCGGGAGGGCATCGAATGAGCAGTTCTTC	CASSPRSSGRASNEQFF
14	TRBD1	NA	TRBV6-1	TRBJ1-2	TGTGCCAGCAGTTGGGACAGGGGGGACTATGGCTACACCTTC	CASSWDRGDYGYTF
15	NA	NA	TRBV6-6	TRBJ2-7	TGTGCCAGCAGTTACTCGAGGGTCTTCTCCTACGAGCAGTACTTC	CASSYSRVFSYEQYF
12	NA	few	TRBV2	TRBJ2-7	TGTGCCAGCAGACAGTCTAGCCACGAGCAGTACTTC	CASRQSSHEQYF
15	NA	NA	TRBV6-5	TRBJ1-5	TGTGCCAGCAGGACCACAGGTCATGGCAATCAGCCCCAGCATTTT	CASRTTGHGNQPQHF
13	NA	NA	TRBV2	TRBJ1-1	TGTGCCCGAAGGACCGGGAGGGGTACTGAAGCTTTCTTT	CARRTGRGTEAFF
15	NA	once	TRBV30	TRBJ1-1	TGTGCCTGGAGTGTCGTCGGACATATGAACACTGAAGCTTTCTTT	CAWSVVGHMNTEAFF
9	NA	once	TRBV18	TRBJ1-1	TGTGCCAGCTCCCCTACAGAACTCTTT	CASSPTELF
15	TRBD2	NA	TRBV11-3	TRBJ2-3	TGTGCCAGCAGCCAAGGACTAGCGGAAACAGATACGCAGTATTTT	CASSQGLAETDTQYF
15	TRBD1	NA	TRBV5-1	TRBJ2-7	TGCGCCAGCAGCTTGGACAGGGGGATTCTCTACGAGCAGTACTTC	CASSLDRGILYEQYF
13	NA	NA	TRBV18	TRBJ1-4	TGTGCCAGCTCCTCGGGTGCACGAGAAAAACTGTTTTTT	CASSSGAREKLFF
17	NA	NA	TRBV28	TRBJ2-7	TGTGCCAGCAGTTTTGTTTTTCTTCGGGGACTCACCTACGAGCAGTACTTC	CASSFVFLRGLTYEQYF
13	NA	NA	TRBV4-1	TRBJ2-3	TGCGCCAGCAGCCAAGCTGGGCCAGATACGCAGTATTTT	CASSQAGPDTQYF
14	TRBD2	NA	TRBV7-2	TRBJ2-7	TGTGCCAGCAGCTTAGGACTAGCGGCCTACGAGCAGTACTTC	CASSLGLAAYEQYF
13	NA	NA	TRBV19	TRBJ1-1	TGTGCCAGTAGCAGGGAAGCTCGAACTGAAGCTTTCTTT	CASSREARTEAFF
13	NA	NA	TRBV5-1	TRBJ2-6	TGCGCCAGCAGCCCCGGTGGGGCCAACGTCCTGACTTTC	CASSPGGANVLTF
15	NA	NA	TRBV6-6	TRBJ1-2	TGTGCCAGCAGTTTCCCAACGGGTGGGGCAAGGGGCTACACCTTC	CASSFPTGGARGYTF
17	TRBD2	NA	TRBV4-1	TRBJ2-7	TGCGCCAGCAGCCAAGATCTTATTAGCGGGATTTCCTACGAGCAGTACTTC	CASSQDLISGISYEQYF
17	TRBD2	NA	TRBV28	TRBJ2-3	TGTGCCAGCAGTTTATGGCGGGAGATTAGAAACACAGATACGCAGTATTTT	CASSLWREIRNTDTQYF
16	TRBD1	NA	TRBV5-5	TRBJ2-7	TGTGCCAGCAGCCTGTCCGGGACAGACGCATCCTACGAGCAGTACTTC	CASSLSGTDASYEQYF
15	TRBD1	NA	TRBV18	TRBJ1-4	TGTGCCAGCTCACCAGCGGGACAGAGGAATGAAAAACTGTTTTTT	CASSPAGQRNEKLFF